This T cell receptor (beta chain) was identified during a study of metastatic and nonmetastatic thyroid tumors. Overall study: Where malignant and benign thyroid patients were concerned, repertoires were compared across blood and tumor or nodule tissue. The study's findings and limits: Within blood and tumor, benign nodules reportedly had significantly lower TCR beta diversity than malignant thyroid tumors did.

TCRdb re-clonotyped the PCR reads through MiXCR. The sample consists of some 30,000 clones, under 4.5% of them appearing once. Each patient went into thyroid surgery without having received any treatment. Sample share makes this clone large. The antigen is not known. This same CDR3 is encoded by further DNA sequences in the sample. V lost 2 bases and J 4 bases, leaving 11 bases between the germline ends. The CDR3 loop spans 14 amino acids. This clonotype originated in a female donor with papillary thyroid cancer or a benign thyroid nodule (not recorded which). Some clones in this sample may be carry-over from other donors' samples. The sequenced sample consisted of blood. The chain uses TRBV12-3 or TRBV12-4 and TRBJ1-1; the D gene is possibly TRBD1 (5 bases). CDR3 in DNA: TGTGCCAGCAGTTTACAGGGTCGGGTCACTGAAGCTTTCTTT. It codes for CASSLQGRVTEAFF.